The 20 T cell receptor beta chains reported below all come from one sample, sequenced in a study of T cells in Graves' hyperthyroidism and ophthalmopathy. TCR beta CDR3 regions were amplified from RNA transcripts. The HTBI primer set drove a first-round RT-PCR of the TCR CDR3. TCRdb analysed the multiplex PCR reads with MiXCR anew, one entry per CDR3 protein. This table holds roughly 300,000 distinct CDR3 sequences, 20% to 30% found once. Sequencing was carried out using blood. The receptor source for this set is a man aged 40-49 years with Graves' hyperthyroidism that later progressed to Graves' ophthalmopathy.

This sequence joins TRBV6-2 or TRBV6-3 and TRBJ2-7; 9 positions agree with TRBD2. V was clipped by 6 bases and J by 3 bases; unmatched bases: 9. CDR3 length: 15 amino acids. Germline V gives CDR1 MNHEY, CDR2 SVGEGT. CDR3 DNA: TGTGCCAGCAGCAACCCGGGACTAGCAGTCTACGAGCAGTACTTC. This sequence encodes CASSNPGLAVYEQYF.

This clonotype was counted at least ten times. The chain carries TRBV2 and TRBJ1-6; 7 bases are a match to TRBD1. This CDR3 comprises 14 residues. Trimming cost V 6 bases and J 6 bases; bases outside gene matches: 5. Germline CDR1 reads SNHLY; CDR2 reads FYNNEI. CDR3 protein: CASRSYRGNSPLHF. Written as DNA, the CDR3 is TGTGCCAGCAGGAGCTACAGGGGTAATTCACCCCTCCACTTT.

This clonotype has a count of ten or more. This sequence joins TRBV5-1 and TRBJ1-6; D may be TRBD1 (5 bases). The germline CDR1 and CDR2 sequences are SGHRS and YFSETQ. The length of the CDR3 is 15 residues. Trimming shortened V by 0 bases and J by 11 bases, and 15 bases separated the two germline ends. CDR3 sequence: CASSLGWGELAPLHF. The CDR3 nucleotides read TGCGCCAGCAGCTTGGGATGGGGGGAGCTTGCACCCCTCCACTTT. The full variable domain, completed using reference TRBV5-1 and TRBJ1-6, is KAGVTQTPRYLIKTRGQQVTLSCSPISGHRSVSWYQQTPGQGLQFLFEYFSETQRNKGNFPGRFSGRQFSNSRSEMNVSTLELGDSALYLCASSLGWGELAPLHFGNGTRLTVT.

This clonotype was counted many times. The V gene is TRBV3-1, the J gene TRBJ2-2; 11 bases are a match to TRBD2. The CDR3 has 20 residues. From germline, CDR1 is LGHDT and CDR2 YNNKEL (reference sequence). The trim removed 1 base at V and 2 bases at J, leaving 12 bases unmatched. CDR3 nucleotides: TGTGCCAGCAGCCAAGGGAGACTAGCGGGATATATAGGAAACACCGGGGAGCTGTTTTTT. Translated: CASSQGRLAGYIGNTGELFF.

The chain carries TRBV27 and TRBJ2-7, with 11 positions matching TRBD2. Per the germline V gene, CDR1 is MNHEY and CDR2 is SMNVEV (reference sequence). CDR3 length: 15 amino acids. J was trimmed by 2 bases and V by 3 bases; bases with no gene match: 3. CDR3 nucleotides: TGTGCCAGCAGTTTCCGACTAGCGGGAACCTACGAGCAGTACTTC. This translates into CASSFRLAGTYEQYF.

Many counts were recorded for this clonotype. Its ends do not fully match the called genes, so a read error is possible. The rearrangement links TRBV12-3 or TRBV12-4 to TRBJ2-7, with D possibly matching TRBD2 (6 bases). The CDR3 extends over 13 amino acids. CDR3 nucleotides: TGTGCCAGCAGTTTCGGGGGTTTGTACGGGCAGTACTTC. This gives the protein CASSFGGLYGQYF.

This clonotype was counted ten times or more. The rearrangement links TRBV11-2 to TRBJ2-3; tentatively, D is TRBD2 (5 bases). With 3 bases removed from V and 4 bases from J, the gap between germline ends came to 11 bases. The CDR3 is 14 residues long. The germline CDR1 and CDR2 sequences are SGHAT and FQNNGV. The CDR3 loop is CASSLEAGADTQYF. The CDR3 DNA is TGTGCCAGCAGCTTGGAGGCTGGGGCAGATACGCAGTATTTT.

At least ten counts were recorded for this clonotype. This chain links TRBV18 with TRBJ2-7, with 7 bases identical to TRBD2. V was pared by 3 bases and J by 4 bases, with 9 bases of the junction left unmatched. CDR1 is KGHSH and CDR2 is LQKENI in the germline V gene. The CDR3 has 15 amino acids. This CDR3 is CASSPTGGSWYEQYF. The CDR3 DNA reads TGTGCCAGCTCACCGACCGGCGGGAGTTGGTACGAGCAGTACTTC. The entire variable domain, with the rest obtained from reference TRBV18 and TRBJ2-7, is as follows: NAGVMQNPRHLVRRRGQEARLRCSPMKGHSHVYWYRQLPEEGLKFMVYLQKENIIDESGMPKERFSAEFPKEGPSILRIQQVVRGDSAAYFCASSPTGGSWYEQYFGPGTRLTVT.

The sample holds many counts of this clonotype. The chain uses TRBV29-1 and TRBJ1-1; maybe TRBD1 (5 bases). The V gene's germline CDR1 is SQVTM and CDR2 ANQGSEA. The CDR3 loop spans 13 amino acids. V shed 6 bases and J shed 4 bases, with 15 bases lying between them. The CDR3 region has the DNA TGCAGCGTACCGGGGCAGGCGATCACTGAAGCTTTCTTT. This codes for CSVPGQAITEAFF.

This clonotype was recorded many times. The chain joins TRBV7-8 to TRBJ2-2; 10 bases map to TRBD2. Per germline, CDR1 SGHVS and CDR2 FQNEAQ. Germline trimming cut 7 bases from V and 3 bases from J; bases unmatched to any gene: 8. The length of the CDR3 is 16 residues. The CDR3 loop is CASNPPGLAHTGELFF. In DNA, the CDR3 is TGTGCCAGCAACCCCCCGGGACTAGCGCACACCGGGGAGCTGTTTTTT.

The table lists this clonotype with a few counts. The chain combines TRBV6-5 with TRBJ2-5; 14 positions match TRBD2. The CDR3 consists of 18 residues. J lost 5 bases, V lost 2 bases, and 10 bases had no gene match. CDR1 is MNHEY, CDR2 SVGAGI, per germline. The CDR3 region is CASSYRSGLAGVHETQYF. As DNA, the CDR3 is TGTGCCAGCAGTTACAGGTCGGGACTAGCGGGAGTTCACGAGACCCAGTACTTC.

Ten or more counts support this clonotype. V gene TRBV6-1 combines with J gene TRBJ1-1; TRBD1 agrees at 7 bases. Germline CDR1 and CDR2: MNHNS and SASEGT. The CDR3 runs to 14 residues. V lost 7 bases and J lost 4; bases outside the gene matches: 9. In DNA form, the CDR3 reads TGTGCCAGCAACCGTAGACAGGGAGGCACTGAAGCTTTCTTT. Its translation: CASNRRQGGTEAFF.

At least ten counts were recorded for this clonotype. This rearrangement joins TRBV28 to TRBJ2-2; 8 bases agree with TRBD2. The V gene end was trimmed by 6 bases and the J gene end by 2 bases; junction bases not matched to a gene: 5. Germline V gives CDR1 MDHEN, CDR2 SYDVKM. CDR3 length: 15 amino acids. The CDR3 sequence is CASRIGGANTGELFF. The CDR3, as DNA: TGTGCCAGCAGAATCGGGGGGGCTAACACCGGGGAGCTGTTTTTT.

In this sample, this clonotype turned up a few times. CDR3 DNA sequence: TGTGCCAGCAGCCGGGCCTGGGGTTTGCCTGAAGCTTTCTTT. It translates to CASSRAWGLPEAFF. This chain uses TRBV12-3 or TRBV12-4 with TRBJ1-1, with D hard to call. This CDR3 has 14 amino acids. The V and J ends lost 6 bases and 6 bases respectively, with 17 bases between them.

In its sample, this clonotype was seen many times. The chain uses TRBV7-9 and TRBJ2-6, with D possibly matching TRBD1 (6 bases). Trimming removed 5 bases from V and 0 bases from J, with 8 bases in between. CDR1 is SEHNR and CDR2 is FQNEAQ in the germline V gene (reference sequence). CDR3 size: 15 residues. The CDR3 nucleotides are TGTGCCAGCAGCACACAGGGCTCTGGGGCCAACGTCCTGACTTTC. Amino acids: CASSTQGSGANVLTF.

The table lists this clonotype with many counts. The CDR3 is CASTLDRGVTEAFF. The CDR3 DNA reads TGTGCCAGTACTCTCGACAGGGGGGTCACTGAAGCTTTCTTT. The chain joins TRBV19 to TRBJ1-1; 9 bases fit TRBD1. V shed 7 bases and J 4 bases; nucleotides not matched to a gene: 7. This CDR3 is built from 14 residues. Germline lookup yields CDR1 LNHDA and CDR2 SQIVND (reference sequence).

This clonotype was seen ten or more times. J is TRBJ1-5 and V is TRBV12-3 or TRBV12-4, with 10 bases that match TRBD1. V was pared by 4 bases and J by 7 bases, with 10 bases of the junction left unmatched. The CDR3 is 16 residues long. This chain's CDR3 is CASSSTTGGLGQPQHF. Here the CDR3 DNA reads TGTGCCAGCAGTTCGACGACAGGGGGCCTAGGACAGCCCCAGCATTTT.

The sample holds many counts of this clonotype. The chain is built from TRBV20-1 and TRBJ1-2; D not resolved. The CDR3 runs 14 residues. V lost 5 bases and J lost 4, with 17 bases in between. Germline values: CDR1 DFQATT, CDR2 SNEGSKA (reference sequence). CDR3 nucleotide sequence: TGCAGTGCTCCGAGCCTACAGATCTCCTATGGCTACACCTTC. Encoded protein: CSAPSLQISYGYTF.

This clonotype was picked up many times. CDR3 sequence (DNA): TGTGCCATCTCTCTTGAATCCGGGACTAGCGGGAGAGAACGAGAGACCCAGTACTTC. It specifies CAISLESGTSGRERETQYF. The chain links TRBV10-3 to TRBJ2-5; 14 nucleotides match TRBD2. The CDR3 has 19 residues. Germline V gives CDR1 ENHRY, CDR2 SYGVKD. The J segment lost 4 bases and the V segment lost 8 bases, leaving 18 bases of the junction unmatched.

This clonotype was seen many times. This chain links TRBV12-3 or TRBV12-4 with TRBJ2-7, with D possibly TRBD1 on 6 matching bases. The CDR3 totals 16 residues. V was pared by 4 bases and J by 6 bases, with 22 bases between. CDR3 region: CASSSTTGTAVGEQYF. CDR3 DNA: TGTGCCAGCAGTTCCACCACAGGGACCGCTGTCGGCGAGCAGTACTTC.